Included here is one T cell receptor beta chain sequence, with context. This sample is part of a study of blood T cell repertoires in COVID-19. In the study overall: The cDNA or gDNA used as material had been derived from T cells, B-cell-depleted T cells, or PBMCs.

V lost 6 bases and J lost 0, with 18 bases in between. The CDR3 contains 16 residues. Germline CDR1 LNHDA, CDR2 SQIVND (reference sequence). Original methodology: Using reference gene primer amplification, nucleated cell counts were estimated. Profiled with immunoSEQ multiplex PCR; TCRdb holds only in-frame clones, not every one. V and J calls plus clone size are reproduced from that table; the DNA served to infer D and trimming. The sample records about 200,000 clones, 65% to 85% being singletons. This clonotype was obtained from a human donor in a cohort sampled during active COVID-19. This chain uses TRBV19 with TRBJ2-7; D gene uncertain. The sequenced sample consisted of peripheral blood. The CDR3 DNA reads as TGTGCCAGTAGGATCGACTCTAGGTCGGCCTCCTACGAGCAGTACTTC. Translating gives CASRIDSRSASYEQYF.